This TCR beta chain was sequenced in a study of T cell changes during pregnancy in multiple sclerosis. This CDR3 spans 13 amino acids. Trimming removed 5 bases at V and 0 bases at J, with 10 bases between. The germline V gene encodes CDR1 GTSNPN and CDR2 SVGIG (reference sequence). TCRdb's copy holds only in-frame clones and misses some; the assay was immunoSEQ multiplex PCR. Of 65,000 to 85,000 clones listed, 80% to 95% are singletons. V and J are TRBV30 and TRBJ1-2; D might be TRBD1 (5 bases). This receptor was taken from a female donor with multiple sclerosis, enrolled in a pregnancy study. This sample comprised CD4+ T cells from peripheral blood mononuclear cells, obtained after pregnancy. This chain's CDR3 is CAWGHLSNYGYTF. The CDR3 bases are TGTGCCTGGGGACACCTCTCTAACTATGGCTACACCTTC.